The 29 T cell receptor beta chains in this list originate from one sample, sequenced in a study of blood T cells in healthy people across ages. The second PCR ran roughly 7 to 12 cycles with a sample-barcoded 5' primer and J-beta primers. TCRdb processed the 5' RACE reads anew with MiXCR; each CDR3 protein has one entry. The sample holds 800,000 or so distinct CDR3 sequences, 25% seen once. The same sample was also used in a study of T cells of mothers and their children.

Sequencing was carried out using blood. The receptor set was obtained from a boy between 5 and 17 years old in good health.

A remark on this clonotype: Germline and junction disagree at one end, which may indicate a read error. The chain recombines TRBV28 with TRBJ1-1; the match to TRBD1 covers 7 bases. CDR3 length equals 12 residues. Germline V gives CDR1 MDHEN, CDR2 SYDVKM. DNA for the CDR3: TGTGCCAGCCAGTCCTCGGGACAGCAAATCTCCTTT. Amino acids: CASQSSGQQISF. The entire variable domain, with the rest obtained from reference TRBV28 and TRBJ1-1, is as follows: DVKVTQSSRYLVKRTGEKVFLECVQDMDHENMFWYRQDPGLGLRLIYFSYDVKMKEKGDIPEGYSVSREKKERFSLILESASTNQTSMYLCASQSSGQQISFGQGTRLTVV.

This clonotype has just a few counts. Sequence at one end of the junction differs from germline and may be a read error. The chain employs TRBV24-1 and TRBJ1-5; no definite D call. Germline V lookup: CDR1 KGHDR, CDR2 SFDVKD. This CDR3 is built from 16 residues. The CDR3 nucleotides read TGTGCCGCCAGTGACCCGGGGTCCGGTCCCAATCAGCCCCAGCATTTT. It yields the protein CAASDPGSGPNQPQHF.

This chain connects TRBV5-1 to TRBJ2-3; no definite D call. Germline V gene sequence: CDR1 SGHRS, CDR2 YFSETQ. The V gene lost 0 bases and the J gene lost 14 bases, with 13 bases spanning the gap. This CDR3 has 12 residues. The CDR3 region has the DNA TGCGCCAGCAGCTTGGAGACGGGTTCTTGGTATTTT. It translates to CASSLETGSWYF.

The sample holds a few counts of this clonotype. The chain joins TRBV28 to TRBJ2-7; maybe TRBD1 (5 bases). CDR3 length: 13 amino acids. Trimming cost V 6 bases and J 3 bases, with 12 bases left between them. Germline assignment: CDR1 MDHEN and CDR2 SYDVKM. In DNA form, the CDR3 reads TGTGCCAGCAGCGATCGTACAGGCTACGAGCAGTACTTC. This sequence encodes CASSDRTGYEQYF.

This clonotype was observed a few times. J is TRBJ2-7 and V is TRBV28; 14 nucleotides line up with TRBD2. This CDR3 region has 19 residues. Germline CDR1 is MDHEN and CDR2 is SYDVKM. V lost 5 bases to trimming and J lost 0 bases; unmatched junction nucleotides: 12. The CDR3: CASSPGLAGVRLSSYEQYF. CDR3 sequence (DNA): TGTGCCAGCAGTCCGGGACTAGCGGGAGTCCGCCTATCCTCCTACGAGCAGTACTTC.

This clonotype came up a few times. V and J are TRBV7-9 and TRBJ1-3; D not resolved. Trimming took 1 base from V and 0 from J, leaving 16 bases between them. This CDR3 has 18 amino acids. Germline CDR1 is SEHNR and CDR2 is FQNEAQ (reference sequence). In DNA, the CDR3 is TGTGCCAGCAGCTTAGGAGTTAGGGAACAGATCTCTGGAAACACCATATATTTT. It encodes CASSLGVREQISGNTIYF.

This clonotype appeared a few times. The chain joins TRBV7-2 to TRBJ2-5, with D perhaps matching TRBD1 (6 bases). From germline, CDR1 is SGHTA and CDR2 FQGNSA. The V and J ends lost 3 bases and 6 bases respectively, with 20 bases between them. The CDR3 is 16 amino acids. The CDR3 bases are TGTGCCAGCAGCTTGATGAAGACCGAGGGGACAAAGACCCAGTACTTC. Its protein product is CASSLMKTEGTKTQYF.

This clonotype came up a few times. This chain uses TRBV7-9 with TRBJ2-5, with D perhaps being TRBD1 or TRBD2 (6 bases each). Trimming pared 5 bases from V and 4 bases from J, leaving 14 bases between. The CDR3 spans 14 residues. Germline CDR1 reads SEHNR; CDR2 reads FQNEAQ (reference sequence). CDR3 in amino acids: CASSKDGGRETQYF. Written as DNA, the CDR3 is TGTGCCAGCAGCAAGGATGGGGGGCGAGAGACCCAGTACTTC.

V and J are TRBV12-3 or TRBV12-4 and TRBJ2-5, with a tentative D call TRBD1 (5 bases). Trimming pared 7 bases from V and 0 bases from J, leaving 9 bases between. The CDR3 covers 13 residues. The chain's CDR3 is CASNSGYQETQYF. The DNA for the CDR3 is TGTGCCAGCAACTCAGGGTACCAAGAGACCCAGTACTTC.

The chain recombines TRBV11-1 with TRBJ2-1; D uncertain. The CDR3 sequence is 12 residues long. V lost 4 bases and J 8 bases, leaving 9 bases between the germline ends. CDR1 is SGHAT and CDR2 is FQDESV in the germline V gene (reference sequence). The CDR3 DNA sequence: TGTGCCAGCAGCTCGAATAGGGATGAGCAGTTCTTC. This codes for CASSSNRDEQFF.

This chain joins TRBV15 and TRBJ2-5; weak D call: TRBD2 (6 bases). The V end was cut by 1 base, the J end by 4 bases, with 7 bases between. This CDR3 is 13 amino acids long. Germline values: CDR1 LNHNV, CDR2 YYDKDF (reference sequence). The CDR3 spells CATSRGLVETQYF. The CDR3 DNA sequence: TGTGCCACCAGCAGAGGACTAGTAGAGACCCAGTACTTC. Filled out from reference TRBV15 and TRBJ2-5, the complete variable domain reads DAMVIQNPRYQVTQFGKPVTLSCSQTLNHNVMYWYQQKSSQAPKLLFHYYDKDFNNEADTPDNFQSRRPNTSFCFLDIRSPGLGDTAMYLCATSRGLVETQYFGPGTRLLVL.

This CDR3 reads CASSQDLGTSSYNEQFF. CDR3 bases: TGTGCCAGCAGCCAAGATCTAGGGACAAGCTCCTACAATGAGCAGTTCTTC. The J gene is TRBJ2-1, the V gene TRBV4-2; D perhaps matches TRBD1 (6 bases). Germline CDR1 and CDR2: LGHNA and YNFKEQ. This CDR3 is 17 amino acids long. The V gene lost 0 bases and the J gene lost 0 bases, with 12 bases spanning the gap.

The rearrangement uses TRBV6-2 or TRBV6-3 and TRBJ2-5, with a weak D call TRBD2 (6 bases). Trimming cost V 11 bases and J 4 bases, with 11 bases left between them. CDR3 length: 11 amino acids. The germline V gene has CDR1 MNHEY and CDR2 SVGEGT. For the CDR3, the DNA is TGTGCCGGAGGGTTTACAGAGACCCAGTACTTC. Its translation is CAGGFTETQYF.

The gene calls are TRBV6-2 or TRBV6-3 and TRBJ2-3; 12 positions agree with TRBD2. The V segment lost 2 bases and the J segment 4 bases; nucleotides outside the gene matches: 4. CDR1 is MNHEY and CDR2 is SVGEGT in the germline V gene. There are 16 residues in the CDR3. CDR3 loop: CASSYGLAGSADTQYF. DNA of the CDR3: TGTGCCAGCAGTTACGGACTAGCGGGATCGGCAGATACGCAGTATTTT.

The chain carries TRBV7-2 and TRBJ2-3, with TRBD2 matching over 7 bases. Per the germline V gene, CDR1 is SGHTA and CDR2 is FQGNSA. Trimming cost V 5 bases and J 5 bases; bases outside gene matches: 4. The CDR3 totals 13 residues. The CDR3 DNA reads TGTGCCAGCAGCCCTCAGCGGGGAGATACGCAGTATTTT. It encodes CASSPQRGDTQYF.

The chain uses TRBV29-1 and TRBJ2-1; D is uncertain. CDR3 size: 13 residues. Germline V gene lookup returns CDR1 SQVTM and CDR2 ANQGSEA. V was trimmed by 7 bases and J by 3 bases, leaving 13 bases between them. Here the CDR3 reads CSGVVLVYNEQFF. In nucleotides, the CDR3 is TGCAGCGGCGTGGTCTTGGTCTACAATGAGCAGTTCTTC.

This chain joins TRBV28 and TRBJ2-3, with TRBD2 identical over 11 bases. The ends lost 2 bases at V and 8 bases at J; junction bases unmatched: 9. The CDR3 runs to 16 residues. CDR1 and CDR2 (germline): MDHEN, SYDVKM. This CDR3 is CASSLGGSGRARTQYF. The CDR3 DNA is TGTGCCAGCAGTTTAGGGGGTAGCGGGAGGGCCCGTACGCAGTATTTT.

V usage is TRBV12-3 or TRBV12-4 and J usage is TRBJ2-5, with TRBD2 matching over 12 bases. The J call is doubtful: the DNA matches TRBJ2-7 better. The CDR3 consists of 17 residues. This CDR3 reads CASSSRTGLAGGHEQYF. CDR3 DNA: TGTGCCAGCAGTTCGAGGACAGGCCTAGCGGGAGGGCACGAGCAGTACTTC.

This chain joins TRBV5-6 and TRBJ2-5; 7 bases align to TRBD2. Germline V gives CDR1 SGHDT, CDR2 YYEEEE. Trimming cost V 0 bases and J 10 bases; bases outside gene matches: 9. CDR3 length: 14 residues. CDR3 bases: TGTGCCAGCAGCTTGGGCGGGAGCCTTTTGAGCCAGTACTTC. It is translated as CASSLGGSLLSQYF.

The chain is built from TRBV27 and TRBJ2-7; 13 bases map to TRBD2. The J call may be wrong; the DNA end is better matched by TRBJ2-1. The CDR3 length is 15 residues. Germline lookup yields CDR1 MNHEY and CDR2 SMNVEV (reference sequence). The CDR3 DNA reads TGTGCCAGCACCCCTGGACTAGCGGGGGTGAATGAGCAGTTCTTC. It encodes CASTPGLAGVNEQFF.

The J gene is TRBJ2-4, the V gene TRBV9; 7 bases map to TRBD2. The CDR3 runs to 16 residues. Per the germline V gene, CDR1 is SGDLS and CDR2 is YYNGEE. V lost 2 bases and J lost 4; bases outside the gene matches: 9. The CDR3 protein is CASSVGAGTQKNIQYF. The DNA of the CDR3 is TGTGCCAGCAGCGTTGGAGCGGGAACACAGAAAAACATTCAGTACTTC.

The V and J genes are TRBV12-3 or TRBV12-4 and TRBJ1-5; TRBD1 matches at 11 bases. This CDR3 contains 15 residues. V gave up 6 bases and J gave up 6 bases; unmatched junction bases: 7. The CDR3 loop reads CASSQGQGGGQPQHF. The CDR3 region has the DNA TGTGCCAGCAGCCAGGGACAGGGGGGCGGTCAGCCCCAGCATTTT.

The gene calls are TRBV7-8 and TRBJ2-3, with D unresolved. Trimming removed 3 bases from V and 2 bases from J, with 18 bases in between. Germline loops: CDR1 SGHVS, CDR2 FQNEAQ. CDR3 length equals 17 residues. The CDR3 region is CASSFTPLELNTDTQYF. DNA of the CDR3: TGTGCCAGCAGCTTTACACCACTGGAACTCAACACAGATACGCAGTATTTT.

This clonotype was found a few times. The J gene is TRBJ2-5, the V gene TRBV11-3; the D gene is possibly TRBD1 (6 bases). The CDR3 runs to 15 residues. Germline V gene data show CDR1 as SGHNT and CDR2 as YENEEA. The V gene lost 0 bases and the J gene lost 4 bases, with 12 bases spanning the gap. In DNA, the CDR3 is TGTGCCAGCAGCTTAGACGGGACACTCACAGAGACCCAGTACTTC. Its translation: CASSLDGTLTETQYF. The whole variable domain, remainder taken from reference TRBV11-3 and TRBJ2-5, is EAGVVQSPRYKIIEKKQPVAFWCNPISGHNTLYWYLQNLGQGPELLIRYENEEAVDDSQLPKDRFSAERLKGVDSTLKIQPAELGDSAVYLCASSLDGTLTETQYFGPGTRLLVL.

V is TRBV20-1 and J is TRBJ1-2; TRBD1 matches at 10 bases. There are 12 residues in the CDR3. Looked up from germline, CDR1 is DFQATT and CDR2 is SNEGSKA (reference sequence). V shed 8 bases, J shed 7 bases, and the junction held 7 bases outside the gene matches. CDR3 DNA: TGCAGTCTTAGACAGGGGGCGTCTGGCTACACCTTC. Translation: CSLRQGASGYTF.

This chain uses TRBV4-1 with TRBJ2-1; maybe TRBD1 (6 bases). The length of the CDR3 is 17 residues. CDR1 and CDR2 from the germline V gene are MGHRA and YSYEKL. Trimming cost V 0 bases and J 3 bases, with 15 bases left between them. The CDR3 is CASSQDFPQGYYNEQFF. In nucleotides, the CDR3 is TGCGCCAGCAGCCAAGATTTCCCGCAGGGGTACTACAATGAGCAGTTCTTC.

In this sample, this clonotype turned up a few times. The V call is TRBV5-6, the J call TRBJ1-5; 8 nucleotides line up with TRBD1. The CDR3 runs 13 residues. V lost 4 bases, J lost 7 bases, and 4 bases stayed unmatched. The V gene's germline CDR1 is SGHDT and CDR2 YYEEEE. The CDR3 loop reads CASSVDRDQPQHF. CDR3 coding DNA: TGTGCCAGCAGCGTGGACAGGGACCAGCCCCAGCATTTT.

This clonotype was counted a few times. The V gene is TRBV12-3 or TRBV12-4, the J gene TRBJ1-5; no clear D gene. CDR3 length equals 13 residues. Deletions cut 5 bases from V and 5 bases from J, with 10 bases between. The CDR3 nucleotides are TGTGCCAGCAGTCGGGCGGAGTATCAGCCCCAGCATTTT. It encodes CASSRAEYQPQHF.

This sequence joins TRBV27 and TRBJ2-2; 13 bases are a match to TRBD2. The CDR3 runs to 19 residues. V shed 2 bases and J 0 bases; nucleotides not matched to a gene: 6. The germline V gene encodes CDR1 MNHEY and CDR2 SMNVEV (reference sequence). CDR3 sequence: CASSLRGLAGATNTGELFF. The DNA of the CDR3 is TGTGCCAGCAGTTTACGCGGACTAGCGGGGGCTACGAACACCGGGGAGCTGTTTTTT.